The 10 T cell receptor beta chains below were found in one sample sequenced in a study of radiation and T cells in renal cell carcinoma. Documented time point: blood 4 weeks post-SBRT, at nephrectomy. Treatment described: 15 Gy SBRT to primary tumor, nephrectomy 4 weeks later. The data were produced by immunoSEQ multiplex PCR, yet TCRdb's version contains in-frame clones alone and is incomplete. The sample shows around 140,000 clones, about 88% of them seen only once. The sample was blood, taken from a patient whose treatment included radiotherapy and nephrectomy. The receptors stem from a woman in her 50s with renal cell carcinoma.

The chain uses TRBV4-3 and TRBJ1-2; possibly TRBD1 for D (5 bases). Germline CDR1 and CDR2: LGHNA and YSLEER. V lost 0 bases and J lost 4, with 24 bases in between. The CDR3 consists of 19 residues. The CDR3: CASSQETHGNKRGGYGYTF. The CDR3 coding sequence is TGCGCCAGCAGCCAAGAGACTCACGGGAACAAGAGGGGTGGCTATGGCTACACCTTC.

CDR3 DNA sequence: TGTGCCAGCAGCTTATGGAGGGCAGATACGCAGTATTTT. Translated: CASSLWRADTQYF. The chain employs TRBV7-9 and TRBJ2-3; the D gene is possibly TRBD2 (6 bases). The CDR3 is 13 residues long. CDR1 SEHNR and CDR2 FQNEAQ come from the germline V gene (reference sequence). Trimming removed 2 bases at V and 4 bases at J, with 7 bases between.

This clone was seen only once. This chain links TRBV4-2 with TRBJ2-3; D uncertain. The CDR3 spans 16 residues. The V end lost 2 bases, the J end lost 0 bases, and 12 bases lay between the germline ends. CDR1 is LGHNA, CDR2 YNFKEQ, per germline. The CDR3 region has the DNA TGTGCCAGCAGCCAACGAGCCAGAACTAGCACAGATACGCAGTATTTT. As protein: CASSQRARTSTDTQYF.

The CDR3, as DNA: TGTGCCAGCAGTCCGGACCCCAATGGCTACACCTTC. It specifies CASSPDPNGYTF. The chain joins TRBV6-6 to TRBJ1-2; D unresolved. V was shortened by 5 bases and J by 6 bases, with 10 bases between the two germline ends. The CDR3 has 12 amino acids. Looked up from germline, CDR1 is MNHNY and CDR2 is SVGAGI (reference sequence).

This clone was seen a handful of times. The rearrangement links TRBV27 to TRBJ2-5; D uncertain. Germline values: CDR1 MNHEY, CDR2 SMNVEV (reference sequence). V lost 3 bases, J lost 2 bases, and 10 bases lay in between. This CDR3 comprises 14 residues. The CDR3 nucleotides read TGTGCCAGCAGTTTCGTAGGGTCGCAAGAGACCCAGTACTTC. This gives the protein CASSFVGSQETQYF.

The chain uses TRBV29-1 and TRBJ2-1, with D perhaps matching TRBD2 (6 bases). This CDR3 region has 12 residues. Trimming stripped 7 bases from V and 3 bases from J, with 10 bases between. Germline-derived CDR1 and CDR2 are SQVTM and ANQGSEA. The CDR3 bases are TGCAGCGGCGGGGTTGACTACAATGAGCAGTTCTTC. Translated, it gives CSGGVDYNEQFF.

As regards this clone: The same CDR3 also results from other DNA sequences found in this sample. The V gene is TRBV7-2, the J gene TRBJ1-4; D gene unclear. V was pared by 3 bases and J by 3 bases, with 5 bases between. The CDR3 contains 13 residues. Germline assignment: CDR1 SGHTA and CDR2 FQGNSA. As DNA, the CDR3 is TGTGCCAGCAGCTTCGGACCTAATGAAAAACTGTTTTTT. It is translated as CASSFGPNEKLFF.

This clone was observed a single time. The genes are TRBV30 and TRBJ1-6; D is possibly TRBD1 (5 bases). V was clipped by 1 base and J by 4 bases, with 20 bases between them. In germline, CDR1 is GTSNPN, CDR2 SVGIG (reference sequence). The CDR3 contains 18 residues. CDR3 region: CAWSDGRVATLYNSPLHF. The CDR3 coding sequence is TGTGCCTGGAGTGACGGCAGGGTGGCTACCCTTTATAATTCACCCCTCCACTTT.

The chain has TRBV5-4 and TRBJ2-7; D possibly uses TRBD1 or TRBD2 (5 bases each). Trimming took off 5 bases at V and 6 bases at J, with 18 bases between the two ends. CDR3 length equals 14 residues. Germline CDR1 is SGHNT and CDR2 is YYREEE (reference sequence). The DNA of the CDR3 is TGTGCCAGCAGACGGGACGGCGCCCTCTCCGAGCAGTACTTC. Its translation is CASRRDGALSEQYF.

This sequence joins TRBV4-3 and TRBJ1-4; D ambiguous. The CDR3 length is 15 residues. Trimming left V 7 bases short and J 2 bases short, with 14 bases between. Per germline, CDR1 LGHNA and CDR2 YSLEER. The CDR3: CASKLTGDTNEKLFF. The DNA for the CDR3 is TGCGCCAGCAAGCTCACTGGCGATACTAATGAAAAACTGTTTTTT.